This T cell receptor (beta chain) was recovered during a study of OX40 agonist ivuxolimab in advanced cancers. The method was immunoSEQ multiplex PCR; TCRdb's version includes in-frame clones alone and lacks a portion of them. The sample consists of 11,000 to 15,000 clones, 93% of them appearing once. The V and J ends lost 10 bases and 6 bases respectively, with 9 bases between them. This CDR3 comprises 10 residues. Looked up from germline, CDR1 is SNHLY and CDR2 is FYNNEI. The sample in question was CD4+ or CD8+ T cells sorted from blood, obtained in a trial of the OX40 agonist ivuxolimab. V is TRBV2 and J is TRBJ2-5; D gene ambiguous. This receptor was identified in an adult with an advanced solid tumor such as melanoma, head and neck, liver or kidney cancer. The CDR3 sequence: CATVTKTQYF. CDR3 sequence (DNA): TGTGCCACCGTAACGAAGACCCAGTACTTC.